The 15 T cell receptor beta chains presented below share a single source sample, sequenced in a study of CD8 T cells in Susac syndrome. RNA amounts of roughly 0.45 to 1 ug underwent reverse transcription with random hexamers. MiXCR, run by TCRdb on the immunoSEQ multiplex PCR reads, gives a single entry per CDR3 protein. The table has around 120,000 distinct CDR3 sequences, 90% to 95% seen once; the top ten hold roughly 0.088%. The material sequenced was CD4+ T cells from PBMCs. The source of these receptors is a human donor with multiple sclerosis.

The V gene is TRBV20-1, the J gene TRBJ1-6; D is unclear. Trimming removed 4 bases at V and 5 bases at J, with 9 bases between. Looked up from germline, CDR1 is DFQATT and CDR2 is SNEGSKA (reference sequence). The CDR3 consists of 13 residues. CDR3 coding DNA: TGCAGTGCTAAAGGCAGTCATAATTCACCCCTCCACTTT. Translation: CSAKGSHNSPLHF.

The chain uses TRBV30 and TRBJ2-1; TRBD2 matches 7 bases. V trimming: 2 bases; J trimming: 7 bases; junction bases outside the gene matches: 5. Germline CDR1 is GTSNPN and CDR2 is SVGIG (reference sequence). CDR3 length equals 13 residues. CDR3 nucleotides: TGTGCCTGGAGTCTCGGGGGGAGGAATGAGCAGTTCTTC. Amino acids: CAWSLGGRNEQFF.

CDR3 amino acids: CAWSVQDYQPQHF. CDR3 coding DNA: TGTGCCTGGAGTGTACAGGATTATCAGCCCCAGCATTTT. The chain combines TRBV30 with TRBJ1-5; D might be TRBD1 (5 bases). The CDR3 is made up of 13 amino acids. The germline V gene has CDR1 GTSNPN and CDR2 SVGIG (reference sequence). The V end was cut by 0 bases, the J end by 5 bases, with 8 bases between.

This clonotype was counted once. CDR3 in amino acids: CASSQANNEQFF. The DNA for the CDR3 is TGTGCCAGCAGCCAAGCCAACAATGAGCAGTTCTTC. The chain has TRBV3-1 and TRBJ2-1; D remains unclear. Between the trimmed V and J ends, which lost 1 base and 5 bases, there was a span of 3 bases. Germline CDR1 is LGHDT and CDR2 is YNNKEL (reference sequence). This CDR3 has 12 residues.

The chain links TRBV6-6 to TRBJ1-5, with 7 bases that match TRBD1. The CDR3 sequence is 15 residues long. Germline CDR1 reads MNHNY; CDR2 reads SVGAGI (reference sequence). After removal of 6 bases from V and 2 bases from J, the junction contained 7 bases not matched to a gene. CDR3 loop: CASSRSGTGNQPQHF. DNA of the CDR3: TGTGCCAGCAGCCGCAGCGGGACAGGCAATCAGCCCCAGCATTTT.

The chain employs TRBV3-1 and TRBJ1-3, with no clear D. The germline V and J ends were trimmed by 0 bases and 0 bases, with 18 bases remaining between them. Germline lookup yields CDR1 LGHDT and CDR2 YNNKEL (reference sequence). The CDR3 is 19 amino acids. Written as DNA, the CDR3 is TGTGCCAGCAGCCAAGATAATCCGTATGCATCAAACTCTGGAAACACCATATATTTT. Its translation: CASSQDNPYASNSGNTIYF.

The chain recombines TRBV28 with TRBJ1-6; the D gene is possibly TRBD1 (6 bases). V was shortened by 2 bases and J by 7 bases, with 18 bases between the two germline ends. This CDR3 has 17 amino acids. Per germline, CDR1 MDHEN and CDR2 SYDVKM. DNA for the CDR3: TGTGCCAGCAGTTTAGGCCCGATGGGACAAGCGAATTCACCCCTCCACTTT. This gives the protein CASSLGPMGQANSPLHF.

The chain recombines TRBV7-3 with TRBJ2-3; D gene uncertain. Germline loops: CDR1 SGHTA, CDR2 FQGTGA. V lost 2 bases, J lost 2 bases, and 8 bases lay in between. This CDR3 spans 14 amino acids. DNA of the CDR3: TGTGCCAGCAGCTTAGCGTCCTCCACAGATACGCAGTATTTT. It encodes CASSLASSTDTQYF. The full variable domain, completed using reference TRBV7-3 and TRBJ2-3, is GAGVSQTPSNKVTEKGKYVELRCDPISGHTALYWYRQSLGQGPEFLIYFQGTGAADDSGLPNDRFFAVRPEGSVSTLKIQRTERGDSAVYLCASSLASSTDTQYFGPGTRLTVL.

The chain joins TRBV27 to TRBJ1-6, with D possibly TRBD1 on 5 matching bases. Germline V lookup: CDR1 MNHEY, CDR2 SMNVEV (reference sequence). The CDR3 length is 13 residues. V was pared by 3 bases and J by 12 bases, with 12 bases between. CDR3 residues: CASSLGVVGPLHF. The CDR3 bases are TGTGCCAGCAGTTTGGGGGTTGTCGGACCCCTCCACTTT.

The V call is TRBV19, the J call TRBJ2-4, with TRBD1 matching 11 bases. The length of the CDR3 is 16 residues. Germline CDR1 and CDR2: LNHDA and SQIVND (reference sequence). The trim removed 5 bases at V and 2 bases at J, leaving 5 bases unmatched. In DNA, the CDR3 is TGTGCCAGTAGTCCAGGGACAGGGGGGTCCAAAAACATTCAGTACTTC. Translated: CASSPGTGGSKNIQYF.

V gene TRBV3-1 combines with J gene TRBJ2-1; 7 nucleotides align to TRBD2. Trimming took 1 base from V and 6 from J; bases not matched to a gene: 9. The germline V gene encodes CDR1 LGHDT and CDR2 YNNKEL (reference sequence). The CDR3 is made up of 16 amino acids. The CDR3 sequence: CASSQGRLAYFNEQFF. CDR3 sequence (DNA): TGTGCCAGCAGCCAAGGCAGACTAGCCTATTTCAATGAGCAGTTCTTC.

The chain combines TRBV11-2 with TRBJ2-7, with D maybe TRBD2 (6 bases). This CDR3 is built from 11 residues. Between the trimmed V and J ends, which lost 5 bases and 4 bases, there was a span of 6 bases. CDR1 is SGHAT and CDR2 is FQNNGV in the germline V gene. The CDR3 spells CASSREYEQYF. In nucleotides, the CDR3 is TGTGCCAGCAGCCGGGAGTACGAGCAGTACTTC.

This chain joins TRBV5-1 and TRBJ2-7, with D possibly being TRBD1 (5 bases). Deletions cut 7 bases from V and 0 bases from J, with 17 bases between. CDR1 is SGHRS and CDR2 is YFSETQ in the germline V gene. This CDR3 spans 15 amino acids. The CDR3 nucleotides are TGCGCCAGCGGCTATACAGGTTCCAGCTCCTACGAGCAGTACTTC. Translated: CASGYTGSSSYEQYF.

This clonotype has only one observation. The rearrangement links TRBV4-1 to TRBJ1-3; 8 nucleotides match TRBD1. The CDR3 runs 14 residues. The ends lost 6 bases at V and 2 bases at J; junction bases unmatched: 3. Looked up from germline, CDR1 is MGHRA and CDR2 is YSYEKL. CDR3 residues: CASRQGVTGNTIYF. CDR3 DNA sequence: TGCGCCAGCAGACAGGGGGTTACTGGAAACACCATATATTTT.

V gene TRBV20-1 combines with J gene TRBJ1-2; D is ambiguous. Germline V gene data show CDR1 as DFQATT and CDR2 as SNEGSKA (reference sequence). The CDR3 runs to 13 residues. The V end was cut by 3 bases, the J end by 4 bases, with 12 bases between. The CDR3 loop is CSASSGAFYGYTF. The CDR3, as DNA: TGCAGTGCTAGTTCGGGAGCGTTCTATGGCTACACCTTC.